One sample yielded the 21 T cell receptor beta chains listed below, sequenced in a study of shared clonotypes between healthy human individuals. Method: immunoSEQ multiplex PCR; TCRdb's copy keeps in-frame clones and lacks some. Here the sample spans about 2 million clones, about 95% being singletons. Naive-designated CD8 cells lacked CD45RO, were positively enriched for CCR7, and omitted terminally differentiated effector memory CD45RA+ cells. Sequenced: naive CD8+ T cells sorted from blood. These receptors originate from a young man in good health.

The chain joins TRBV5-6 to TRBJ2-7; weak D call: TRBD1 (5 bases). V was pared by 0 bases and J by 5 bases, with 18 bases between. The germline CDR1 and CDR2 sequences are SGHDT and YYEEEE. The CDR3 loop spans 16 amino acids. The CDR3 reads CASSLGPPGRGHEQYF. In DNA, the CDR3 is TGTGCCAGCAGCTTGGGCCCTCCGGGTAGGGGCCACGAGCAGTACTTC.

The rearrangement joins TRBV7-6 to TRBJ2-7, with TRBD2 matching over 11 bases. The CDR3 runs to 15 residues. Germline V CDR1 and CDR2: SGHVS, FNYEAQ. Unmatched junction bases numbered 6, after V lost 3 bases and J lost 5 bases. This CDR3 reads CASSFELAGAHEQYF. CDR3 sequence (DNA): TGTGCCAGCAGCTTCGAACTAGCGGGAGCACACGAGCAGTACTTC.

The gene calls are TRBV4-3 and TRBJ2-2, with 14 bases identical to TRBD2. The CDR3 extends over 18 amino acids. Germline V gene lookup returns CDR1 LGHNA and CDR2 YSLEER. V lost 0 bases to trimming and J lost 6 bases; unmatched junction nucleotides: 6. The chain's CDR3 is CASSQEPTSGRASGELFF. In DNA form, the CDR3 reads TGCGCCAGCAGCCAAGAGCCGACTAGCGGGAGGGCTTCCGGGGAGCTGTTTTTT.

The genes are TRBV9 and TRBJ2-7, with TRBD1 identical over 7 bases. This CDR3 has 16 amino acids. Germline loops: CDR1 SGDLS, CDR2 YYNGEE. J lost 3 bases, V lost 3 bases, and 12 bases had no gene match. The CDR3 region has the DNA TGTGCCAGCAGCGATGTTCCCGGGACAGCCTACTACGAGCAGTACTTC. Translation gives CASSDVPGTAYYEQYF.

Comments on this clone: The junction differs from germline at one of its ends, possibly a read error. The chain has TRBV7-7 and TRBJ2-5, with D possibly being TRBD1 (5 bases). CDR3 size: 13 residues. Germline CDR1 SSHAT, CDR2 FNYEAQ (reference sequence). This CDR3 is CASSTRVGETQYF. The CDR3 DNA is TGTGCTAGCAGCACCAGGGTAGGCGAGACCCAGTACTTC.

This clone was detected only once. The chain links TRBV4-3 to TRBJ2-7, with D perhaps matching TRBD1 or TRBD2 (5 bases each). The ends were cut back, 0 bases at V and 1 base at J, with 25 bases in the middle. The length of the CDR3 is 20 residues. Germline V gene data show CDR1 as LGHNA and CDR2 as YSLEER. The DNA of the CDR3 is TGCGCCAGCAGCCAAGATGAGGCCCGGGACCATCCGTTAGGGTCCTACGAGCAGTACTTC. Residues: CASSQDEARDHPLGSYEQYF.

Concerning this clone: The same CDR3 arises from other DNA sequences in this sample as well. This chain links TRBV13 with TRBJ1-1; no reliable D call. This CDR3 is 13 amino acids long. V lost 0 bases, J lost 1 base, and 3 bases lay in between. Germline CDR1 and CDR2: PRHDT and FYEKMQ (reference sequence). CDR3 DNA: TGTGCCAGCAGCTTAGGGGAGAACACTGAAGCTTTCTTT. Its translation: CASSLGENTEAFF.

J is TRBJ2-1 and V is TRBV4-1; 11 nucleotides align to TRBD1. V trimming: 3 bases; J trimming: 4 bases; junction bases outside the gene matches: 11. From germline, CDR1 is MGHRA and CDR2 YSYEKL. The CDR3 contains 18 residues. CDR3 sequence reads: CASSHSQRDRGKYNEQFF. For the CDR3, the DNA is TGCGCCAGCAGCCACTCACAAAGGGACAGGGGGAAATACAATGAGCAGTTCTTC.

This clone came up once. This chain uses TRBV28 with TRBJ1-1; D might be TRBD1 (5 bases). V was shortened by 6 bases and J by 6 bases, with 17 bases between the two germline ends. This CDR3 is built from 14 residues. Germline V gene data show CDR1 as MDHEN and CDR2 as SYDVKM. In DNA form, the CDR3 reads TGTGCCAGCAGGTACCAGGGTCAGATGGCTGAAGCTTTCTTT. Translating gives CASRYQGQMAEAFF.

This rearrangement joins TRBV4-3 to TRBJ2-5; TRBD2 matches 9 bases. V was clipped by 0 bases and J by 7 bases; unmatched bases: 9. The CDR3 totals 16 residues. Germline loops: CDR1 LGHNA, CDR2 YSLEER. The CDR3 spells CASSQDGGLAGGTQYF. The CDR3 DNA reads TGCGCCAGCAGCCAAGATGGGGGACTAGCAGGAGGGACCCAGTACTTC.

CDR3 amino acids: CASSLEAGSTTGELFF. The CDR3 DNA follows: TGTGCCAGCAGCTTAGAAGCCGGGAGCACCACCGGGGAGCTGTTTTTT. The V gene is TRBV11-3, the J gene TRBJ2-2, with D perhaps matching TRBD2 (6 bases). Trimming stripped 0 bases from V and 4 bases from J, with 12 bases between. The CDR3 is 16 amino acids. CDR1 and CDR2 from the germline V gene are SGHNT and YENEEA.

The V gene is TRBV25-1, the J gene TRBJ2-1; 8 bases match TRBD1. V shed 6 bases and J 6 bases; nucleotides not matched to a gene: 4. Germline assignment: CDR1 MGHDK and CDR2 SYGVNS. The CDR3 sequence is 13 residues long. CDR3 sequence (DNA): TGTGCCAGCAGAATGACAGGGGTCAATGAGCAGTTCTTC. It is translated as CASRMTGVNEQFF.

J is TRBJ2-1 and V is TRBV7-6; D not resolved. This CDR3 has 15 residues. Germline V gene data show CDR1 as SGHVS and CDR2 as FNYEAQ. V was cut by 0 bases and J by 4 bases, with 10 bases left in between. CDR3 DNA sequence: TGTGCCAGCAGCTTAGCCCTAGTCGGGTACAATGAGCAGTTCTTC. It codes for CASSLALVGYNEQFF.

V and J are TRBV30 and TRBJ2-7; 9 bases agree with TRBD2. The germline gives CDR1 GTSNPN, CDR2 SVGIG (reference sequence). Unmatched junction bases numbered 14, after V lost 5 bases and J lost 3 bases. CDR3 length: 16 amino acids. The CDR3 DNA reads as TGTGCCTGGTCTCGGGATAGCGGGAGTGTAAACTACGAGCAGTACTTC. Its translation is CAWSRDSGSVNYEQYF.

The chain links TRBV27 to TRBJ2-1, with TRBD2 matching 8 bases. Germline V gene sequence: CDR1 MNHEY, CDR2 SMNVEV (reference sequence). The CDR3 runs to 18 residues. The J segment lost 8 bases and the V segment lost 3 bases, leaving 18 bases of the junction unmatched. The CDR3 reads CASSLEGAGGPSGDEQFF. The CDR3 nucleotides read TGTGCCAGCAGTTTGGAGGGCGCGGGAGGACCCTCTGGGGATGAGCAGTTCTTC.

V usage is TRBV7-8 and J usage is TRBJ2-2, with D possibly TRBD2 on 5 matching bases. The CDR3 is 18 residues long. From germline, CDR1 is SGHVS and CDR2 FQNEAQ. V dropped 0 bases and J dropped 4 bases, with 18 bases sitting between them. The CDR3 region has the DNA TGTGCCAGCAGCTTAGCGCTGGTCGGGGAATTCGGCACCGGGGAGCTGTTTTTT. This sequence encodes CASSLALVGEFGTGELFF.

This sequence joins TRBV27 and TRBJ2-7; D remains unclear. This CDR3 comprises 15 residues. The V end was cut by 3 bases, the J end by 3 bases, with 15 bases between. Germline CDR1 reads MNHEY; CDR2 reads SMNVEV (reference sequence). The CDR3 is CASSFNGRPLYEQYF. CDR3 coding DNA: TGTGCCAGCAGTTTTAATGGCAGGCCCCTCTACGAGCAGTACTTC.

The V call is TRBV14, the J call TRBJ2-7, with 7 bases aligning to TRBD1. The ends lost 1 base at V and 12 bases at J; junction bases unmatched: 3. From germline, CDR1 is SGHDN and CDR2 FVKESK. The CDR3 is 11 residues long. The CDR3 loop reads CASSQGTGLYF. CDR3 DNA sequence: TGTGCCAGCAGCCAAGGGACAGGTCTGTACTTC.

The chain is built from TRBV30 and TRBJ2-7; D perhaps matches TRBD1 (5 bases). This CDR3 contains 14 residues. Germline lookup yields CDR1 GTSNPN and CDR2 SVGIG (reference sequence). V lost 4 bases to trimming and J lost 4 bases, with 17 bases between them. The CDR3 DNA sequence: TGTGCCTGGATTGGGGCCCCGTCCCCGTACGAGCAGTACTTC. Translated: CAWIGAPSPYEQYF.

The V gene is TRBV10-3, the J gene TRBJ2-5, with 11 positions matching TRBD2. This CDR3 contains 16 residues. After removal of 3 bases from V and 1 base from J, the junction contained 4 bases not matched to a gene. Germline-derived CDR1 and CDR2 are ENHRY and SYGVKD. CDR3 DNA sequence: TGTGCCATCAGTGAAGGACTAGCGGGTTTCCAAGAGACCCAGTACTTC. This codes for CAISEGLAGFQETQYF.

V is TRBV11-2 and J is TRBJ1-4; perhaps TRBD1 as D (6 bases). With 1 base removed from V and 4 bases from J, the gap between germline ends came to 13 bases. The CDR3 covers 16 residues. Germline CDR1 reads SGHAT; CDR2 reads FQNNGV. The CDR3 loop reads CASSLGDIGINEKLFF. CDR3 DNA: TGTGCCAGCAGCTTAGGGGACATTGGGATTAATGAAAAACTGTTTTTT.